A single sample gave rise to the 13 T cell receptor beta chains below, sequenced in a study of blood T cells in healthy people across ages. A J-beta primer mix and a sample-barcoded 5' primer were used in a second PCR of about 7 to 12 cycles. MiXCR was run by TCRdb on the 5' RACE reads, yielding one entry per CDR3 protein. The table lists hundreds of thousands of distinct CDR3 sequences, more than 45% of them singletons, with 20% to 25% in the top ten. Specimen: blood. The receptors derive from a young man in good health.

This clonotype was recorded only once. V usage is TRBV4-3 and J usage is TRBJ2-7, with 8 bases aligning to TRBD2. The CDR3 consists of 17 residues. The germline gives CDR1 LGHNA, CDR2 YSLEER. V trimming: 0 bases; J trimming: 2 bases; junction bases outside the gene matches: 9. This CDR3 is CASSQDPPGGPAYEQYF. The CDR3 DNA reads as TGCGCCAGCAGCCAAGATCCTCCGGGAGGGCCGGCCTACGAGCAGTACTTC.

The chain recombines TRBV20-1 with TRBJ1-1; D is uncertain. The V gene lost 2 bases and the J gene lost 5 bases, with 15 bases spanning the gap. The germline gives CDR1 DFQATT, CDR2 SNEGSKA (reference sequence). The CDR3 is 14 residues long. CDR3 sequence reads: CSARPDGRLTEAFF. In DNA, the CDR3 is TGCAGTGCTAGACCCGACGGGCGGTTGACTGAAGCTTTCTTT.

This clonotype was detected only once. The CDR3 is CASSKTAYGQPQHF. CDR3 DNA: TGTGCCAGCAGCAAGACAGCCTATGGGCAGCCCCAGCATTTT. The chain has TRBV7-2 and TRBJ1-5; a weak D match, TRBD1 (5 bases). V lost 5 bases to trimming and J lost 7 bases, with 15 bases between them. The CDR3 is 14 residues long. The V gene's germline CDR1 is SGHTA and CDR2 FQGNSA. The variable domain in full, with the rest retrieved from reference TRBV7-2 and TRBJ1-5, is GAGVSQSPSNKVTEKGKDVELRCDPISGHTALYWYRQSLGQGLEFLIYFQGNSAPDKSGLPSDRFSAERTGGSVSTLTIQRTQQEDSAVYLCASSKTAYGQPQHFGDGTRLSIL.

This clonotype has just one count. This chain uses TRBV7-9 with TRBJ2-3; weak D call: TRBD1 (6 bases). The CDR3 loop spans 15 amino acids. Trimming removed 8 bases at V and 3 bases at J, with 18 bases between. CDR1 SEHNR and CDR2 FQNEAQ come from the germline V gene (reference sequence). The CDR3 bases are TGTGCCAGCCTCGACGTGAAAGGGACAACAGATACGCAGTATTTT. This translates into CASLDVKGTTDTQYF.

The rearrangement links TRBV29-1 to TRBJ2-3, with no clear D. Germline V gives CDR1 SQVTM, CDR2 ANQGSEA. Trimming stripped 7 bases from V and 4 bases from J, with 9 bases between. The CDR3 has 11 amino acids. CDR3: CSASRPDTQYF. CDR3 sequence (DNA): TGCAGCGCCTCACGGCCAGATACGCAGTATTTT.

V and J are TRBV5-1 and TRBJ2-1; possibly TRBD1 for D (6 bases). The CDR3 consists of 14 residues. Trimming removed 4 bases from V and 6 bases from J, with 14 bases in between. Germline CDR1 is SGHRS and CDR2 is YFSETQ. For the CDR3, the DNA is TGCGCCAGCAGCCGACAGGACCTGATCAATGAGCAGTTCTTC. Translation gives CASSRQDLINEQFF. The complete variable domain, with remaining parts taken from reference TRBV5-1 and TRBJ2-1, reads KAGVTQTPRYLIKTRGQQVTLSCSPISGHRSVSWYQQTPGQGLQFLFEYFSETQRNKGNFPGRFSGRQFSNSRSEMNVSTLELGDSALYLCASSRQDLINEQFFGPGTRLTVL.

The chain joins TRBV6-6 to TRBJ2-5; tentatively, D is TRBD2 (5 bases). The J call may be in error: the DNA end matches TRBJ2-7 better. CDR1 is MNHNY, CDR2 SVGAGI, per germline (reference sequence). The CDR3 length is 15 residues. The CDR3 nucleotides are TGTGCCAGCAGTTACGATCTTAGCGCCCCAGACGAGCAGTACTTC. Amino acid sequence: CASSYDLSAPDEQYF.

This chain links TRBV20-1 with TRBJ2-7; perhaps TRBD1 as D (6 bases). CDR1 and CDR2 from the germline V gene are DFQATT and SNEGSKA (reference sequence). The CDR3 totals 13 residues. V was clipped by 4 bases and J by 5 bases, with 15 bases between them. Here the CDR3 reads CSAKGRGFHEQYF. The CDR3 DNA follows: TGCAGTGCTAAGGGCAGGGGTTTCCACGAGCAGTACTTC.

The gene calls are TRBV7-8 and TRBJ2-3, with TRBD2 identical over 14 bases. This CDR3 contains 17 residues. Germline values: CDR1 SGHVS, CDR2 FQNEAQ. Trimming at V came to 0 bases and at J to 4 bases, leaving 3 bases not matched to a gene. CDR3 region: CASSLAGLAGASDTQYF. CDR3 sequence (DNA): TGTGCCAGCAGCTTAGCGGGACTAGCGGGAGCATCAGATACGCAGTATTTT.

Comments on this clonotype: A read error may explain this, as a much larger clone is one base away. The chain carries TRBV28 and TRBJ2-7; tentatively, D is TRBD1 or TRBD2 (5 bases each). The J call may be mistaken, given a closer DNA end match to TRBJ2-5. The CDR3 sequence is 12 residues long. Looked up from germline, CDR1 is MDHEN and CDR2 is SYDVKM. The CDR3 protein is CAGRELGETQYF. The CDR3 region has the DNA TGTGCCGGCAGGGAGTTGGGAGAGACCCAGTACTTC.

The chain combines TRBV7-9 with TRBJ2-1; 10 bases are shared with TRBD1. This CDR3 has 20 residues. Germline V gene sequence: CDR1 SEHNR, CDR2 FQNEAQ (reference sequence). The V gene end was trimmed by 3 bases and the J gene end by 9 bases; junction bases not matched to a gene: 23. DNA for the CDR3: TGTGCCAGCAGCTTCCTCTTAGGGCCCCTCCGGGACAGGGGAAGGACTGAGCAGTTCTTC. Translated, it gives CASSFLLGPLRDRGRTEQFF.

The chain joins TRBV7-2 to TRBJ2-1; TRBD2 might be the D (6 bases). The length of the CDR3 is 13 residues. Germline V gives CDR1 SGHTA, CDR2 FQGNSA. The V end was cut by 3 bases, the J end by 7 bases, with 10 bases between. In nucleotides, the CDR3 is TGTGCCAGCAGCTTTTACGGGGGAAATGAGCAGTTCTTC. This sequence encodes CASSFYGGNEQFF. Supplemented by reference TRBV7-2 and TRBJ2-1, the full variable domain reads GAGVSQSPSNKVTEKGKDVELRCDPISGHTALYWYRQSLGQGLEFLIYFQGNSAPDKSGLPSDRFSAERTGGSVSTLTIQRTQQEDSAVYLCASSFYGGNEQFFGPGTRLTVL.

This chain connects TRBV10-3 to TRBJ2-5, with TRBD2 identical over 9 bases. The DNA end is more similar to TRBJ2-7, so the J call may be wrong. The germline V gene has CDR1 ENHRY and CDR2 SYGVKD. The CDR3 runs to 16 residues. CDR3 coding DNA: TGTGCCATCAGGACCTCTAGCGGGGAGTCCGTCTACGAGCAGTACTTC. Translated: CAIRTSSGESVYEQYF.